The clone carrying this T cell receptor beta chain has just a few counts. As it was prepared, the TCRbeta library received unique molecular identifiers. MiXCR, run by TCRdb on the PCR reads, gives a single entry per CDR3 protein. The sample lists some 500,000 distinct CDR3 sequences, 15% to 20% seen once, with approximately 3% in the top ten. Germline lookup yields CDR1 SGDLS and CDR2 YYNGEE. The V and J ends lost 4 bases and 8 bases, in that order; junction bases with no gene match: 5. The CDR3 is made up of 12 amino acids. The data originate from a study of T-cell reconstitution after alpha-beta-depleted transplantation in children.

The chain links TRBV9 to TRBJ1-1; 7 bases are a match to TRBD1. The TCR comes from a human donor who donated a stem cell graft to a child with acute lymphoblastic leukemia. The specimen was PBMCs from the stem cell graft donor, collected from the stem cell graft. The CDR3 is CASSPGTEEAFF. CDR3 coding DNA: TGTGCCAGCAGCCCAGGGACAGAGGAAGCTTTCTTT.